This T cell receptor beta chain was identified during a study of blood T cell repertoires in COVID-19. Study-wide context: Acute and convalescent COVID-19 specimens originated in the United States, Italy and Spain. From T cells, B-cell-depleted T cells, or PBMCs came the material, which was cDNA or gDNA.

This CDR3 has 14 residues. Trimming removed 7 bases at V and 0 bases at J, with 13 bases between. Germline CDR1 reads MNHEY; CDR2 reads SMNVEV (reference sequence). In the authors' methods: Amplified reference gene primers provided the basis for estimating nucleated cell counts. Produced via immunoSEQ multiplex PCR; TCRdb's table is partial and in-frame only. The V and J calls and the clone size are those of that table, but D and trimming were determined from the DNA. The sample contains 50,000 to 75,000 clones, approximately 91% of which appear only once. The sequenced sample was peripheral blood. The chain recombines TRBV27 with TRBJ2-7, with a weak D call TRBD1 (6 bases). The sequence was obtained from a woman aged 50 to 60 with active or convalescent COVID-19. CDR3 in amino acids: CASTPTGYSYEQYF. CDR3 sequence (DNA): TGTGCCAGCACTCCCACAGGGTACTCCTACGAGCAGTACTTC.